This TCR beta chain was profiled in a study of PD-1 blockade in mismatch repair-deficient tumors. Study-level points and caveats: Tumor-resident clones, often absent from pretreatment blood, expanded after pembrolizumab and then contracted.

Profiling relied on immunoSEQ multiplex PCR, and the TCRdb table lists in-frame clones only, not all of them. The sample holds some 130,000 clones, 85% to 90% seen once. Germline V gene lookup returns CDR1 MDHEN and CDR2 SYDVKM. CDR3 length: 14 residues. Unmatched junction bases numbered 4, after V lost 2 bases and J lost 7 bases. A few pembrolizumab responders had their TCRs sequenced. This clone was seen just once. Antigen specificity is unknown. V gene TRBV28 combines with J gene TRBJ1-4; 7 nucleotides line up with TRBD1. The input for sequencing was peripheral blood, taken 72 weeks after starting pembrolizumab. The TCR comes from an adult with mismatch repair-deficient cancer. CDR3 in DNA: TGTGCCAGCAGTTTACAAACAGGGGTTGAAAAACTGTTTTTT. Translating gives CASSLQTGVEKLFF. Variable domain in full (rest from reference TRBV28 and TRBJ1-4): DVKVTQSSRYLVKRTGEKVFLECVQDMDHENMFWYRQDPGLGLRLIYFSYDVKMKEKGDIPEGYSVSREKKERFSLILESASTNQTSMYLCASSLQTGVEKLFFGSGTQLSVL.